This TCR beta chain came from a study of blood T cell repertoires in COVID-19. Overall study context: Samples taken during acute and convalescent COVID-19 were collected in the United States, Italy and Spain. PBMCs, B-cell-depleted T cells, or T cells were the source of the cDNA or gDNA that made up the material.

In the source study's methods: By means of reference gene primer amplification, nucleated cell counts were estimated. Clones were read by immunoSEQ multiplex PCR, and TCRdb kept only the in-frame ones, dropping some. The DNA gave D and trimming, while V, J and clone size come from that table. The data show roughly 200,000 clones, about 85% seen once. The CDR3 runs to 14 residues. Losses at the gene ends were 4 bases for V and 4 bases for J; bases not matched to a gene: 2. Germline V gene sequence: CDR1 LGHDT, CDR2 YNNKEL (reference sequence). This sequence was found in a woman of 80 years or more with acute or convalescent COVID-19. Source material: peripheral blood. The chain joins TRBV3-1 (or the pseudogene TRBV3-2) to TRBJ2-2; 8 nucleotides align to TRBD2. CDR3 bases: TGTGCCAGCAGCCTCGGGGGGGGCACCGGGGAGCTGTTTTTT. This encodes CASSLGGGTGELFF.